These 17 T cell receptor beta chains were sequenced from one sample in a study of cytomegalovirus exposure and HLA in healthy donors. The study ran its PCR with 60 Vbeta and 13 Jbeta primers. Produced via immunoSEQ multiplex PCR; TCRdb's table is partial and in-frame only. The sample shows about 190,000 clones, less than 90% of them seen only once. Source material: PBMCs. The origin of the receptors is a man in his forties or fifties in good health and CMV-seronegative.

Only a few counts were recorded for this clone. The CDR3 DNA reads TGTGCCAGCAGCTTAGGTAGACAGCTTGAAGCTTTCTTT. Protein: CASSLGRQLEAFF. V gene TRBV7-9 combines with J gene TRBJ1-1, with TRBD1 as a possible D gene (5 bases). CDR3 length equals 13 residues. Trimming cost V 1 base and J 7 bases, with 10 bases left between them. The V gene's germline CDR1 is SEHNR and CDR2 FQNEAQ (reference sequence).

The chain carries TRBV7-9 and TRBJ2-7, with D tentatively TRBD2 (6 bases). CDR3 length equals 14 residues. V lost 5 bases, J lost 5 bases, and 16 bases lay in between. Germline values: CDR1 SEHNR, CDR2 FQNEAQ (reference sequence). This CDR3 reads CASSLYRELHEQYF. In nucleotides, the CDR3 is TGTGCCAGCAGCCTTTATCGGGAGCTCCACGAGCAGTACTTC.

This chain joins TRBV7-2 and TRBJ2-1; D is possibly TRBD2 (5 bases). The germline V gene encodes CDR1 SGHTA and CDR2 FQGNSA. CDR3 length: 15 amino acids. Between the trimmed V and J ends, which lost 5 bases and 0 bases, there was a span of 11 bases. The CDR3, as DNA: TGTGCCAGCAGCCCGCGTGGGAGCTCCTACAATGAGCAGTTCTTC. Translation: CASSPRGSSYNEQFF.

Concerning this clone itself: The junction does not match germline at one end; this may be a read error. This chain joins TRBV7-6 and TRBJ2-7, with TRBD1 matching 8 bases. CDR1 and CDR2 (germline): SGHVS, FNYEAQ. This CDR3 is built from 16 residues. This CDR3 reads CASSFLGQGGSGEQHF. The CDR3 DNA is TGTGCCAGCAGCTTCCTCGGACAGGGAGGATCTGGGGAGCAGCACTTC.

J is TRBJ1-1 and V is TRBV19; no clear D gene. From germline, CDR1 is LNHDA and CDR2 SQIVND (reference sequence). The CDR3 is 12 residues long. The V gene lost 3 bases and the J gene lost 11 bases, with 13 bases spanning the gap. The CDR3 sequence: CASSMSQMEAFF. The CDR3 DNA follows: TGTGCCAGTAGTATGTCGCAAATGGAGGCTTTCTTT.

This clone has a handful of counts. The CDR3 DNA sequence: TGTGCCATCAGTAGTGGACTGGGTAGCTCCTACGAGCAGTACTTC. The encoded protein is CAISSGLGSSYEQYF. This rearrangement joins TRBV10-3 to TRBJ2-7, with D possibly TRBD2 on 5 matching bases. Germline V gene lookup returns CDR1 ENHRY and CDR2 SYGVKD. This CDR3 region has 15 residues. Trimming pared 5 bases from V and 0 bases from J, leaving 14 bases between.

J is TRBJ1-5 and V is TRBV19, with no clear D. This CDR3 contains 15 residues. Germline V gene sequence: CDR1 LNHDA, CDR2 SQIVND (reference sequence). Trimming cost V 1 base and J 6 bases, with 13 bases left between them. The CDR3 reads CASSIGSPRSQPQHF. The DNA of the CDR3 is TGTGCCAGTAGTATAGGGAGCCCCAGAAGTCAGCCCCAGCATTTT.

V is TRBV6-5 and J is TRBJ1-4; 8 bases align to TRBD1. The V gene end was trimmed by 5 bases and the J gene end by 4 bases; junction bases not matched to a gene: 6. The CDR3 loop spans 15 amino acids. From germline, CDR1 is MNHEY and CDR2 SVGAGI. The CDR3 sequence: CASSSRGRGNEKLFF. As DNA, the CDR3 is TGTGCCAGCAGTAGCAGGGGGCGCGGTAATGAAAAACTGTTTTTT.

The chain recombines TRBV9 with TRBJ2-7, with D tentatively TRBD1 (6 bases). The CDR3 is made up of 14 amino acids. Trimming cost V 4 bases and J 2 bases, with 13 bases left between them. CDR1 and CDR2 (germline): SGDLS, YYNGEE. The CDR3 DNA is TGTGCCAGCAGCCCCACGGACAGAGCCTACGAGCAGTACTTC. It is translated as CASSPTDRAYEQYF.

This sequence joins TRBV7-8 and TRBJ1-2, with D possibly TRBD1 on 6 matching bases. The CDR3 has 14 amino acids. CDR1 is SGHVS and CDR2 is FQNEAQ in the germline V gene. Trimming shortened V by 5 bases and J by 4 bases, and 14 bases separated the two germline ends. The CDR3 loop reads CASSRTVGSYGYTF. The CDR3 DNA follows: TGTGCCAGCAGCCGGACAGTAGGGTCCTATGGCTACACCTTC.

This chain links TRBV6-6 with TRBJ2-1; perhaps TRBD2 as D (6 bases). This CDR3 is built from 15 residues. Germline V CDR1 and CDR2: MNHNY, SVGAGI (reference sequence). With 6 bases removed from V and 7 bases from J, the gap between germline ends came to 19 bases. As DNA, the CDR3 is TGTGCCAGCAGGCGAACGGACTATAGTCGGAATGAGCAGTTCTTC. Translation: CASRRTDYSRNEQFF.

The chain uses TRBV19 and TRBJ2-1; 10 positions match TRBD2. V trimming: 6 bases; J trimming: 1 base; junction bases outside the gene matches: 3. Germline V gives CDR1 LNHDA, CDR2 SQIVND (reference sequence). The CDR3 has 15 amino acids. The CDR3 nucleotides are TGTGCCAGTAGGAGGACTAGCGGATCCTACAATGAGCAGTTCTTC. Its protein is CASRRTSGSYNEQFF.

This chain uses TRBV7-3 with TRBJ2-3, with TRBD2 matching 8 bases. The CDR3 has 15 amino acids. CDR1 and CDR2 (germline): SGHTA, FQGTGA. After removal of 5 bases from V and 0 bases from J, the junction contained 4 bases not matched to a gene. The CDR3 DNA follows: TGTGCCAGCAGCCTCTCGGGGGGGAGCACAGATACGCAGTATTTT. Its translation is CASSLSGGSTDTQYF.

The chain links TRBV2 to TRBJ2-7; a weak D match, TRBD2 (6 bases). CDR1 is SNHLY, CDR2 FYNNEI, per germline. This CDR3 has 16 amino acids. Trimming took 7 bases from V and 0 from J, leaving 19 bases between them. The CDR3 is CASTGGALRISYEQYF. CDR3 coding DNA: TGTGCCAGCACCGGAGGGGCACTGAGAATCTCCTACGAGCAGTACTTC.

This chain links TRBV5-5 with TRBJ1-6, with TRBD1 matching over 8 bases. Trimming at V came to 4 bases and at J to 6 bases, leaving 6 bases not matched to a gene. Germline V gene lookup returns CDR1 SGHKS and CDR2 YYEKEE (reference sequence). The CDR3 loop spans 15 amino acids. CDR3 loop: CASSPGTGSNSPLHF. Written as DNA, the CDR3 is TGTGCCAGCAGCCCTGGGACAGGCAGTAATTCACCCCTCCACTTT.

This rearrangement joins TRBV7-3 to TRBJ2-1; 8 bases are shared with TRBD2. The CDR3 runs 14 residues. After removal of 4 bases from V and 8 bases from J, the junction contained 7 bases not matched to a gene. Germline V CDR1 and CDR2: SGHTA, FQGTGA. CDR3: CASSSGTGGDEQFF. As DNA, the CDR3 is TGTGCCAGCAGCTCAGGGACGGGAGGGGATGAGCAGTTCTTC.

The chain uses TRBV19 and TRBJ2-2; 8 nucleotides agree with TRBD1. Trimming at V came to 9 bases and at J to 5 bases, leaving 14 bases not matched to a gene. CDR1 is LNHDA, CDR2 SQIVND, per germline (reference sequence). CDR3 length: 16 amino acids. CDR3 nucleotides: TGTGCCAGCAGTGGCCCCCAGGGGGCGCGAACCGGGGAGCTGTTTTTT. Amino acid sequence: CASSGPQGARTGELFF.